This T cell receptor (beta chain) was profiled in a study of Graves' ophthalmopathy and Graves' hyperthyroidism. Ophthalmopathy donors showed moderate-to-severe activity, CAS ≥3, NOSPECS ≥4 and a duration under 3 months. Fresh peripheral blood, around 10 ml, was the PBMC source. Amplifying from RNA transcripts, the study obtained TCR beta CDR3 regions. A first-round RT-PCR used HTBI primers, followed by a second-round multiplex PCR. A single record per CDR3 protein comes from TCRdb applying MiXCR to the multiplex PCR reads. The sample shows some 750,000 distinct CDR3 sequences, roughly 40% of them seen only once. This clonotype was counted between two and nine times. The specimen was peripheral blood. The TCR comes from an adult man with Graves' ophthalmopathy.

The CDR3 protein is CASSHGPAAAEKLFF. DNA of the CDR3: TGTGCCAGCAGCCACGGACCCGCGGCGGCTGAAAAACTGTTTTTT. This chain uses TRBV7-9 with TRBJ1-4; D is undetermined. The CDR3 has 15 amino acids. Between the trimmed V and J ends, which lost 5 bases and 7 bases, there was a span of 17 bases. Germline V gene data show CDR1 as SEHNR and CDR2 as FQNEAQ (reference sequence).